This T cell receptor beta chain came from a study of T cell responses to AZD1222 COVID-19 vaccine. Second-dose timings of about 4 or about 12 weeks were pooled. Method: immunoSEQ multiplex PCR; TCRdb's copy keeps in-frame clones and lacks some. The data contain 250,000 to 300,000 clones, about 94% of them singletons. CDR3 length equals 15 residues. Germline assignment: CDR1 MDHEN and CDR2 SYDVKM. Trimming stripped 5 bases from V and 7 bases from J, with 17 bases between. The TCR comes from an adult who received the AZD1222 COVID-19 vaccine. The sequencing here drew on peripheral blood, taken 28 days after the second AZD1222 dose. The chain is built from TRBV28 and TRBJ1-4; D ambiguous. The CDR3 DNA reads TGTGCCAGCAGTCCCGGGGAAGGGCAAAGTGAAAAACTGTTTTTT. Residues: CASSPGEGQSEKLFF. Full variable domain (missing parts from reference TRBV28 and TRBJ1-4): DVKVTQSSRYLVKRTGEKVFLECVQDMDHENMFWYRQDPGLGLRLIYFSYDVKMKEKGDIPEGYSVSREKKERFSLILESASTNQTSMYLCASSPGEGQSEKLFFGSGTQLSVL.